Shown below are 12 T cell receptor beta chains from a single sample sequenced in a study of blood T cell repertoires in COVID-19 (TCRdb year 2020). The library came from the immunoSEQ multiplex PCR assay. What TCRdb holds here is the immuneACCESS table cut down to in-frame rearrangements. Part of the clones is not present; checked against another copy, under half of the missing clones reflect an unresolved V gene, and the others are unexplained. The table for this sample lists over 150,000 clones; around 83% of them were counted only once. The ten largest account for 9.5% to 13% of the sample. The sequencing sample was made of peripheral blood. These receptors all come from a woman aged 60-75 years with COVID-19, enrolled during active disease.

The sample holds a few counts of this clone. This chain connects TRBV27 to TRBJ1-6, with D tentatively TRBD1 (6 bases). V was clipped by 6 bases and J by 7 bases, with 13 bases between them. The CDR3 has 14 amino acids. The V gene's germline CDR1 is MNHEY and CDR2 SMNVEV (reference sequence). CDR3 in amino acids: CASRRTAKNSPLHF. CDR3 coding DNA: TGTGCCAGCAGAAGGACAGCGAAAAATTCACCCCTCCACTTT.

The rearrangement links TRBV2 to TRBJ1-4; D gene unclear. V dropped 7 bases and J dropped 8 bases, with 11 bases sitting between them. The length of the CDR3 is 12 residues. The germline V gene encodes CDR1 SNHLY and CDR2 FYNNEI. The CDR3 here is CASTGSLEKLFF. CDR3 nucleotides: TGTGCCAGCACCGGGTCGCTCGAAAAACTGTTTTTT.

Note on this clone: Within the sample, other DNA sequences also encode this same CDR3. The J gene is TRBJ1-1, the V gene TRBV6-6; D not resolved. Trimming cost V 5 bases and J 1 base, with 5 bases left between them. This CDR3 has 12 amino acids. Germline CDR1 and CDR2: MNHNY and SVGAGI (reference sequence). CDR3 loop: CASSRQNTEAFF. In nucleotides, the CDR3 is TGTGCCAGCAGTAGACAGAACACTGAAGCTTTCTTT.

The chain links TRBV29-1 to TRBJ2-7; 8 bases match TRBD2. Trimming took 7 bases from V and 2 from J; bases not matched to a gene: 10. The CDR3 has 14 residues. CDR1 SQVTM and CDR2 ANQGSEA come from the germline V gene. The CDR3 reads CSALPSGRTYEQYF. The CDR3, as DNA: TGCAGCGCCCTCCCTAGCGGGCGCACCTACGAGCAGTACTTC.

The chain is built from TRBV6-5 and TRBJ1-1; a weak D match, TRBD1 (6 bases). The CDR3 totals 14 residues. V was pared by 7 bases and J by 1 base, with 13 bases between. Germline V gene sequence: CDR1 MNHEY, CDR2 SVGAGI. CDR3 loop: CASIRDTENTEAFF. CDR3 coding DNA: TGTGCCAGCATTAGGGACACCGAGAACACTGAAGCTTTCTTT.

The chain combines TRBV19 with TRBJ2-7; 10 nucleotides align to TRBD2. Germline V CDR1 and CDR2: LNHDA, SQIVND (reference sequence). J lost 3 bases, V lost 5 bases, and 10 bases had no gene match. The CDR3 is 16 residues long. CDR3 coding DNA: TGTGCCAGTAGTCCCCGTACCCGACTAGCGGGCTACGAGCAGTACTTC. Encoded protein: CASSPRTRLAGYEQYF. Drawing the rest from reference TRBV19 and TRBJ2-7, the complete variable domain is DGGITQSPKYLFRKEGQNVTLSCEQNLNHDAMYWYRQDPGQGLRLIYYSQIVNDFQKGDIAEGYSVSREKKESFPLTVTSAQKNPTAFYLCASSPRTRLAGYEQYFGPGTRLTVT.

The rearrangement joins TRBV7-3 to TRBJ2-1; the match to TRBD2 covers 8 bases. V shed 5 bases and J 8 bases; nucleotides not matched to a gene: 17. The germline V gene has CDR1 SGHTA and CDR2 FQGTGA. This CDR3 is 17 amino acids long. In DNA form, the CDR3 reads TGTGCCAGCAGCCGGGGGAGGGCTAGCGGGTTCGACGATGAGCAGTTCTTC. Protein: CASSRGRASGFDDEQFF.

The chain couples TRBV27 to TRBJ1-5; perhaps TRBD1 as D (6 bases). The CDR3 runs to 14 residues. Germline V gene sequence: CDR1 MNHEY, CDR2 SMNVEV (reference sequence). V was pared by 7 bases and J by 1 base, with 11 bases between. The CDR3 DNA is TGTGCCAGCACCCAACAGGGAAGCAATCAGCCCCAGCATTTT. Translation gives CASTQQGSNQPQHF.

This clone turned up a few times. The rearrangement links TRBV11-2 to TRBJ1-6, with D maybe TRBD1 (5 bases). The ends were cut back, 5 bases at V and 8 bases at J, with 7 bases in the middle. The CDR3 loop spans 12 amino acids. Germline values: CDR1 SGHAT, CDR2 FQNNGV. This chain's CDR3 is CASSQGYSPLHF. The CDR3 DNA reads as TGTGCCAGCAGCCAGGGTTATTCACCCCTCCACTTT.

The rearrangement uses TRBV18 and TRBJ2-2; D not certain. CDR1 KGHSH and CDR2 LQKENI come from the germline V gene. The V end was cut by 2 bases, the J end by 5 bases, with 12 bases between. This CDR3 has 15 amino acids. CDR3 loop: CASSPGQVHTGELFF. The CDR3 nucleotides are TGTGCCAGCTCACCAGGGCAGGTTCATACCGGGGAGCTGTTTTTT.

The chain is built from TRBV29-1 and TRBJ1-5; D is ambiguous. The CDR3 totals 14 residues. Trimming left V 4 bases short and J 2 bases short, with 12 bases between. Germline V CDR1 and CDR2: SQVTM, ANQGSEA. The CDR3 loop reads CSVVENRGNQPQHF. The CDR3 DNA follows: TGCAGCGTTGTTGAAAACAGAGGCAATCAGCCCCAGCATTTT.

The chain combines TRBV9 with TRBJ1-5; possibly TRBD1 for D (6 bases). This CDR3 comprises 15 residues. Trimming shortened V by 4 bases and J by 0 bases, and 11 bases separated the two germline ends. CDR1 SGDLS and CDR2 YYNGEE come from the germline V gene. The CDR3 sequence: CASSPQGYSNQPQHF. The DNA of the CDR3 is TGTGCCAGCAGCCCACAGGGATATAGCAATCAGCCCCAGCATTTT.